Below are 26 T cell receptor beta chains sequenced from a single sample in a study of cytomegalovirus exposure and HLA in healthy donors (dated by TCRdb to 2015 to 2018). Library preparation was by the immunoSEQ multiplex PCR assay. The multiplex PCR relied on a mix of 60 forward primers for TCR Vbeta segments and 13 reverse primers for TCR Jbeta segments. TCRdb limited this immuneACCESS table to in-frame rearrangements with V and J called. A share of clones is missing; checked studies link under half to unresolved V genes, and the rest is unexplained. The sample contains about 190,000 clones, more than 65% of them found a single time. The top ten hold about 6% of the sample. Sequencing input: PBMCs. Source of these receptors: a woman in her thirties in good health and CMV-seropositive.

This chain connects TRBV6-5 to TRBJ2-3; a weak D match, TRBD1 (6 bases). CDR1 is MNHEY, CDR2 SVGAGI, per germline. CDR3 length: 15 amino acids. Trimming removed 4 bases at V and 7 bases at J, with 18 bases between. The CDR3: CASSSSFDRRHTQYF. The CDR3 DNA reads TGTGCCAGCAGTTCCTCCTTCGACAGGCGGCATACGCAGTATTTT.

The chain is built from TRBV9 and TRBJ1-2; 9 nucleotides agree with TRBD1. There are 16 residues in the CDR3. The trim removed 0 bases at V and 4 bases at J, leaving 7 bases unmatched. Germline values: CDR1 SGDLS, CDR2 YYNGEE. The CDR3 DNA sequence: TGTGCCAGCAGCGTAGGGGGACAGGGCGTGGGCTATGGCTACACCTTC. It codes for CASSVGGQGVGYGYTF.

V is TRBV27 and J is TRBJ2-7, with TRBD2 as a possible D gene (6 bases). V lost 5 bases and J 0 bases, leaving 14 bases between the germline ends. Germline lookup yields CDR1 MNHEY and CDR2 SMNVEV (reference sequence). This CDR3 region has 15 residues. The CDR3 sequence is CASSLLAASSYEQYF. The CDR3 DNA sequence: TGTGCCAGCAGTCTGTTAGCGGCGAGCTCCTACGAGCAGTACTTC.

This sequence joins TRBV5-6 and TRBJ2-1, with 9 bases fitting TRBD2. This CDR3 comprises 18 residues. The germline CDR1 and CDR2 sequences are SGHDT and YYEEEE. V shed 2 bases and J 5 bases; nucleotides not matched to a gene: 14. The chain's CDR3 is CASSFGLAGFEFDNEQFF. The CDR3 DNA sequence: TGTGCCAGCAGCTTCGGTCTAGCGGGATTCGAGTTCGACAATGAGCAGTTCTTC.

This chain joins TRBV27 and TRBJ1-5; 10 bases align to TRBD1. Germline values: CDR1 MNHEY, CDR2 SMNVEV (reference sequence). J lost 7 bases, V lost 3 bases, and 9 bases had no gene match. The CDR3 consists of 16 residues. CDR3 sequence: CASSFTGTGVRQPQHF. Written as DNA, the CDR3 is TGTGCCAGCAGTTTCACCGGGACAGGGGTACGGCAGCCCCAGCATTTT.

The V call is TRBV27, the J call TRBJ2-3, with 9 bases matching TRBD2. Per the germline V gene, CDR1 is MNHEY and CDR2 is SMNVEV (reference sequence). This CDR3 region has 14 residues. V shed 5 bases, J shed 3 bases, and the junction held 3 bases outside the gene matches. DNA of the CDR3: TGTGCCAGCAGTCAGCGGGGGGTTACAGATACGCAGTATTTT. Translated, it gives CASSQRGVTDTQYF.

The CDR3 nucleotides read TGCGCCAGCAGCCAAGCCCTTGACCTTTCCAGGGGAGAGACCCAGTACTTC. Protein product: CASSQALDLSRGETQYF. The chain has TRBV4-1 and TRBJ2-5, with D maybe TRBD1 (6 bases). The germline V gene encodes CDR1 MGHRA and CDR2 YSYEKL. Between the trimmed V and J ends, which lost 1 base and 4 bases, there was a span of 19 bases. This CDR3 region has 17 residues.

The V and J genes are TRBV7-9 and TRBJ2-1; 7 bases agree with TRBD2. Germline CDR1 is SEHNR and CDR2 is FQNEAQ (reference sequence). This CDR3 comprises 15 residues. V gave up 0 bases and J gave up 4 bases; unmatched junction bases: 3. Here the CDR3 reads CASSLASGEYNEQFF. CDR3 coding DNA: TGTGCCAGCAGCTTAGCCAGCGGGGAGTACAATGAGCAGTTCTTC.

V and J are TRBV7-3 and TRBJ2-3; 10 bases align to TRBD2. Germline loops: CDR1 SGHTA, CDR2 FQGTGA. V shed 4 bases, J shed 4 bases, and the junction held 8 bases outside the gene matches. There are 16 residues in the CDR3. CDR3 protein: CASSSVAGGWADTQYF. CDR3 in DNA: TGTGCCAGCAGCTCAGTAGCGGGAGGCTGGGCAGATACGCAGTATTTT.

The chain couples TRBV23-1 to TRBJ2-5, with D tentatively TRBD2 (6 bases). TRBV23-1 is an open reading frame whose function is uncertain. The length of the CDR3 is 19 residues. V gave up 0 bases and J gave up 4 bases, with 24 bases separating them. CDR3 nucleotides: TGCGCCAGCAGTCAATCATTATCGGAGTGGAGGGGAGTAGGAGAGACCCAGTACTTC. It specifies CASSQSLSEWRGVGETQYF.

The rearrangement links TRBV19 to TRBJ2-6; D remains unclear. CDR3 length equals 13 residues. V was trimmed by 6 bases and J by 4 bases, leaving 7 bases between them. Germline CDR1 LNHDA, CDR2 SQIVND (reference sequence). In DNA, the CDR3 is TGTGCCAGTAGCCCCCTCGGGGCCAACGTCCTGACTTTC. This sequence encodes CASSPLGANVLTF.

The gene calls are TRBV5-1 and TRBJ2-4; 7 positions agree with TRBD2. The CDR3 covers 19 residues. CDR1 is SGHRS, CDR2 YFSETQ, per germline. Germline trimming cut 3 bases from V and 0 bases from J; bases unmatched to any gene: 15. CDR3 residues: CASSSAGFGRPLAKNIQYF. The CDR3 nucleotides are TGCGCCAGCAGCTCAGCGGGGTTCGGCAGACCTCTAGCCAAAAACATTCAGTACTTC. The whole variable domain, remainder taken from reference TRBV5-1 and TRBJ2-4, is KAGVTQTPRYLIKTRGQQVTLSCSPISGHRSVSWYQQTPGQGLQFLFEYFSETQRNKGNFPGRFSGRQFSNSRSEMNVSTLELGDSALYLCASSSAGFGRPLAKNIQYFGAGTRLSVL.

This sequence joins TRBV6-5 and TRBJ2-1; tentative D call: TRBD1 (5 bases). Germline V lookup: CDR1 MNHEY, CDR2 SVGAGI. The germline V and J ends were trimmed by 0 bases and 8 bases, with 11 bases remaining between them. There are 14 residues in the CDR3. The CDR3 region has the DNA TGTGCCAGCAGTTACTCGGTCAGGGTCGATGAGCAGTTCTTC. Translated: CASSYSVRVDEQFF.

This chain joins TRBV2 and TRBJ1-1; maybe TRBD1 (6 bases). Trimming removed 6 bases from V and 1 base from J, with 9 bases in between. This CDR3 has 13 amino acids. Germline V gives CDR1 SNHLY, CDR2 FYNNEI. CDR3 protein: CASRGGGNTEAFF. The CDR3 nucleotides read TGTGCCAGCAGGGGAGGGGGGAACACTGAAGCTTTCTTT.

The chain is built from TRBV19 and TRBJ2-7; possibly TRBD1 for D (7 bases). The V end lost 10 bases, the J end lost 3 bases, and 16 bases lay between the germline ends. Germline-derived CDR1 and CDR2 are LNHDA and SQIVND (reference sequence). This CDR3 has 13 amino acids. The CDR3 sequence is CATGNRGGYEQYF. DNA of the CDR3: TGTGCCACTGGGAACAGGGGAGGCTACGAGCAGTACTTC.

This clone has a handful of counts. The rearrangement joins TRBV7-3 to TRBJ2-7; 10 nucleotides line up with TRBD1. CDR3 length: 13 residues. The junction had 5 bases not matched to a gene; V was cut back by 5 bases and J by 7 bases. Germline CDR1 is SGHTA and CDR2 is FQGTGA. The CDR3 DNA sequence: TGTGCCAGCAGCCGGGGACAGGGGCGAGAGCAGTACTTC. Its translation is CASSRGQGREQYF.

The chain links TRBV28 to TRBJ1-3, with D possibly being TRBD1 (6 bases). The CDR3 totals 14 residues. The germline V gene has CDR1 MDHEN and CDR2 SYDVKM. V lost 3 bases and J lost 2, with 8 bases in between. In nucleotides, the CDR3 is TGTGCCAGCAGTTTTAACAGGGCTGGAAACACCATATATTTT. Amino acids: CASSFNRAGNTIYF.

The J gene is TRBJ1-1, the V gene TRBV7-2, with D unclear. The germline V gene has CDR1 SGHTA and CDR2 FQGNSA. CDR3 size: 14 residues. Trimming shortened V by 5 bases and J by 3 bases, and 13 bases separated the two germline ends. The CDR3: CASSTIATDTEAFF. The DNA for the CDR3 is TGTGCCAGCAGCACCATAGCTACGGACACTGAAGCTTTCTTT.

A single count supports this clone. This chain joins TRBV14 and TRBJ2-2; 9 nucleotides match TRBD1. Germline V gives CDR1 SGHDN, CDR2 FVKESK. With V trimmed by 4 bases and J by 3 bases, 9 bases remained unmatched. The CDR3 consists of 17 residues. The CDR3 here is CASSRLGDRADTGELFF. CDR3 DNA: TGTGCCAGCAGCCGATTAGGGGACAGGGCTGACACCGGGGAGCTGTTTTTT. Supplemented by reference TRBV14 and TRBJ2-2, the full variable domain reads EAGVTQFPSHSVIEKGQTVTLRCDPISGHDNLYWYRRVMGKEIKFLLHFVKESKQDESGMPNNRFLAERTGGTYSTLKVQPAELEDSGVYFCASSRLGDRADTGELFFGEGSRLTVL.

The chain is built from TRBV5-4 and TRBJ2-5, with TRBD1 matching over 7 bases. The germline V gene encodes CDR1 SGHNT and CDR2 YYREEE (reference sequence). Trimming at V came to 4 bases and at J to 1 base, leaving 10 bases not matched to a gene. This CDR3 spans 16 amino acids. The CDR3 DNA follows: TGTGCCAGCAGCCACCGGCGACAGGGACCCCAAGAGACCCAGTACTTC. This gives the protein CASSHRRQGPQETQYF.

This CDR3 is CASSLAAGVAGELFF. CDR3 DNA: TGCGCCAGCAGCTTGGCGGCAGGGGTGGCCGGGGAGCTGTTTTTT. The rearrangement uses TRBV5-1 and TRBJ2-2; possibly TRBD1 for D (6 bases). Germline V gives CDR1 SGHRS, CDR2 YFSETQ. Trimming cost V 0 bases and J 6 bases, with 12 bases left between them. The CDR3 is 15 residues long.

The gene calls are TRBV2 and TRBJ2-7, with unresolved D. The V gene's germline CDR1 is SNHLY and CDR2 FYNNEI. V was pared by 4 bases and J by 3 bases, with 7 bases between. The CDR3 is made up of 12 amino acids. The CDR3 DNA sequence: TGTGCCAGCAGTGTCGTTTTCTACGAGCAGTACTTC. Amino acid sequence: CASSVVFYEQYF.

The chain recombines TRBV28 with TRBJ2-5, with 8 bases identical to TRBD1. The trim removed 6 bases at V and 2 bases at J, leaving 11 bases unmatched. The CDR3 sequence is 16 residues long. Germline CDR1 and CDR2: MDHEN and SYDVKM. CDR3 nucleotide sequence: TGTGCCAGCAGCGGGATGAGACAGGGGAAACAAGAGACCCAGTACTTC. Translating it yields CASSGMRQGKQETQYF. Full variable domain (remainder filled in from reference TRBV28 and TRBJ2-5): DVKVTQSSRYLVKRTGEKVFLECVQDMDHENMFWYRQDPGLGLRLIYFSYDVKMKEKGDIPEGYSVSREKKERFSLILESASTNQTSMYLCASSGMRQGKQETQYFGPGTRLLVL.

This sequence joins TRBV2 and TRBJ2-7, with TRBD1 as a possible D gene (6 bases). V was trimmed by 4 bases and J by 4 bases, leaving 20 bases between them. CDR3 length equals 16 residues. Germline lookup yields CDR1 SNHLY and CDR2 FYNNEI. The CDR3: CASSGAGGFTPYEQYF. The DNA of the CDR3 is TGTGCCAGCAGTGGTGCTGGGGGCTTTACCCCGTACGAGCAGTACTTC.

This clone occurred a few times. This chain joins TRBV11-2 and TRBJ1-6; TRBD1 agrees at 9 bases. V dropped 1 base and J dropped 7; count of bases not matched to a gene: 2. The CDR3 is made up of 15 amino acids. Per germline, CDR1 SGHAT and CDR2 FQNNGV. CDR3 DNA sequence: TGTGCCAGCAGCTTAGGGACAGGGGACAATTCACCCCTCCACTTT. Its translation: CASSLGTGDNSPLHF. Full variable domain (missing parts from reference TRBV11-2 and TRBJ1-6): EAGVAQSPRYKIIEKRQSVAFWCNPISGHATLYWYQQILGQGPKLLIQFQNNGVVDDSQLPKDRFSAERLKGVDSTLKIQPAKLEDSAVYLCASSLGTGDNSPLHFGNGTRLTVT.

A few counts support this clone. The CDR3 DNA follows: TGTGCCAGCAGCTTTCAGGGGACAGGCCTCAATAATCAGCCCCAGCATTTT. Protein: CASSFQGTGLNNQPQHF. The genes are TRBV7-2 and TRBJ1-5, with TRBD1 identical over 8 bases. The CDR3 totals 17 residues. V was clipped by 3 bases and J by 4 bases; unmatched bases: 11. Per the germline V gene, CDR1 is SGHTA and CDR2 is FQGNSA. The full variable domain, with the rest looked up from reference TRBV7-2 and TRBJ1-5, is GAGVSQSPSNKVTEKGKDVELRCDPISGHTALYWYRQSLGQGLEFLIYFQGNSAPDKSGLPSDRFSAERTGGSVSTLTIQRTQQEDSAVYLCASSFQGTGLNNQPQHFGDGTRLSIL.